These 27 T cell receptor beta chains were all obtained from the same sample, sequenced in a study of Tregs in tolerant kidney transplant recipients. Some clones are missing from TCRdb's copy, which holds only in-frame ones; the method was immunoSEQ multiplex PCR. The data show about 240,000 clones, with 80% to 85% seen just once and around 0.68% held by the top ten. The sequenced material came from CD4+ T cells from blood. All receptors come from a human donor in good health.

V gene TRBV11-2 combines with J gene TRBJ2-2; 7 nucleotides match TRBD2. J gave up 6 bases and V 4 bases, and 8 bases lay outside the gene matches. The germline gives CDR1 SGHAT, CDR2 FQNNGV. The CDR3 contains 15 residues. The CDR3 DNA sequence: TGTGCCAGCAGCTCGACCCCTGGGGGGGCCGGGGAGCTGTTTTTT. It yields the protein CASSSTPGGAGELFF.

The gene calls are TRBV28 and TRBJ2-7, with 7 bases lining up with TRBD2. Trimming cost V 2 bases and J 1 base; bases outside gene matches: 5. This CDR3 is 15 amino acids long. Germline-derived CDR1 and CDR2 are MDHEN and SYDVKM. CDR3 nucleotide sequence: TGTGCCAGCAGTTTACCCGCGGGGGAGTCCTACGAGCAGTACTTC. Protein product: CASSLPAGESYEQYF.

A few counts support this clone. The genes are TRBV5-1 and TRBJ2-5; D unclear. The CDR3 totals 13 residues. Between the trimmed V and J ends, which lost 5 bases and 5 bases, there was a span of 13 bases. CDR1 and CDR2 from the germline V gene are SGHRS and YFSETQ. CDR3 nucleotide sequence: TGCGCCAGCAGGTCCGGTTCTGGGGAGACCCAGTACTTC. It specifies CASRSGSGETQYF.

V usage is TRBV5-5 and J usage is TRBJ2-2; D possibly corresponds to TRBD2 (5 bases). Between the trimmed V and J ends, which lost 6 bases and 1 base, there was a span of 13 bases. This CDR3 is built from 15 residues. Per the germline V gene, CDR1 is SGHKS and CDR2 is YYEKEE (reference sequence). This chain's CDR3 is CASTIDGVNTGELFF. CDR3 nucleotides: TGTGCCAGCACCATCGACGGGGTGAACACCGGGGAGCTGTTTTTT.

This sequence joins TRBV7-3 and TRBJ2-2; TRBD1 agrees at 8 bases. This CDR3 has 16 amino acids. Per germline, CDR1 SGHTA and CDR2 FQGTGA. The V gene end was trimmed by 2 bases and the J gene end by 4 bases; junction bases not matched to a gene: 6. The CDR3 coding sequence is TGTGCCAGCAGCTTAGACAGGGGTGGTATCACCGGGGAGCTGTTTTTT. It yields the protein CASSLDRGGITGELFF.

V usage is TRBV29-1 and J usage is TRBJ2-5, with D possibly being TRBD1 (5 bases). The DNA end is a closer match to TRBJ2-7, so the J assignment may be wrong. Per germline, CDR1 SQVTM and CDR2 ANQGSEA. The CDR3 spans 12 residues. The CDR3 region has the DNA TGCAGCGTTGATGGGCCAGGGAACGAGCAGTACTTC. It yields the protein CSVDGPGNEQYF.

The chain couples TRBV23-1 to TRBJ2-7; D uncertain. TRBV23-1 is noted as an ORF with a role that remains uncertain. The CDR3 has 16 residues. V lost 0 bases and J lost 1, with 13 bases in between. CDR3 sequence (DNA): TGCGCCAGCAGTCAATCCAGATATAGGAAATCCTACGAGCAGTACTTC. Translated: CASSQSRYRKSYEQYF.

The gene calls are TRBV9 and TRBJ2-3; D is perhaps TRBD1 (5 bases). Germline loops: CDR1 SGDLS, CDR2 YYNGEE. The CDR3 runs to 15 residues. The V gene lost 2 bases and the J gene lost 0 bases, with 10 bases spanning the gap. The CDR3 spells CASSVLQASTDTQYF. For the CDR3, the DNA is TGTGCCAGCAGCGTTTTACAGGCGAGCACAGATACGCAGTATTTT.

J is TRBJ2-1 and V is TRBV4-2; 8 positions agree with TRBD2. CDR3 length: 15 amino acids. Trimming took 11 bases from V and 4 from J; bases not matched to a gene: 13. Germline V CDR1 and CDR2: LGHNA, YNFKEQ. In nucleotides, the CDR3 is TGTGCCTCAGGGTCAGCGGGAGCCGTATACAATGAGCAGTTCTTC. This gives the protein CASGSAGAVYNEQFF.

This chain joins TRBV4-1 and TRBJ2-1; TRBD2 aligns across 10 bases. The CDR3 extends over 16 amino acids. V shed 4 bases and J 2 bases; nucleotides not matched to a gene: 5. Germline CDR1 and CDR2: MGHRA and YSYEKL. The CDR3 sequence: CASSPRLAGPYNEQFF. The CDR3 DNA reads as TGCGCCAGCAGCCCGCGACTAGCGGGTCCCTACAATGAGCAGTTCTTC.

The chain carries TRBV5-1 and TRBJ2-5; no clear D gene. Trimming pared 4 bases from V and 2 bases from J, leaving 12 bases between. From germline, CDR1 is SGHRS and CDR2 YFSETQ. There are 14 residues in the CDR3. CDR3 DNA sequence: TGCGCCAGCAGCCGAGACCTGTCACAAGAGACCCAGTACTTC. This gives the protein CASSRDLSQETQYF.

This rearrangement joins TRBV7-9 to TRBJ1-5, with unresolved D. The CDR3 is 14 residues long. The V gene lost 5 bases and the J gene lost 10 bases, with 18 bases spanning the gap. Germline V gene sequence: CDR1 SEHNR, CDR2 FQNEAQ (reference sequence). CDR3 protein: CASSPGVPVDPQHF. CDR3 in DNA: TGTGCCAGCAGCCCCGGGGTCCCGGTCGATCCCCAGCATTTT.

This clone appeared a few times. CDR3 sequence (DNA): TGTGCCAGCAGCTTTAGACAGGGTAAAGGCACTGAAGCTTTCTTT. Translating it yields CASSFRQGKGTEAFF. V is TRBV7-8 and J is TRBJ1-1, with 7 nucleotides matching TRBD1. CDR1 is SGHVS, CDR2 FQNEAQ, per germline. The CDR3 spans 15 residues. V shed 3 bases and J 4 bases; nucleotides not matched to a gene: 8.

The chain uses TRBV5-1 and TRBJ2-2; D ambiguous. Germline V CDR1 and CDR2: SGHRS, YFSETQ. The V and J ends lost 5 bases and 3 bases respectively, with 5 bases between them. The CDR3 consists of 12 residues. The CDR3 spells CASRPDTGELFF. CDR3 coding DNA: TGCGCCAGCAGGCCAGACACCGGGGAGCTGTTTTTT.

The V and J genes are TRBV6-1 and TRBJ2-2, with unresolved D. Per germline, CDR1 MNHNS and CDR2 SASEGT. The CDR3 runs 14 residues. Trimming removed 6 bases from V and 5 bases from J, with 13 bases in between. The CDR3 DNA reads TGTGCCAGCAGCAACTTCCGCCGAACCGGGGAGCTGTTTTTT. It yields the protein CASSNFRRTGELFF.

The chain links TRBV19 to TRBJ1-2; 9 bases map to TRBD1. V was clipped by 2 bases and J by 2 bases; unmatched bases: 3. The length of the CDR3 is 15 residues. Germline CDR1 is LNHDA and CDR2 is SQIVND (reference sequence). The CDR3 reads CASSILGTGNYGYTF. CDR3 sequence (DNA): TGTGCCAGTAGTATATTAGGGACAGGGAACTATGGCTACACCTTC.

Here the CDR3 reads CSAGEAEQFF. DNA for the CDR3: TGCAGTGCGGGGGAGGCAGAGCAGTTCTTC. The J gene is TRBJ2-1, the V gene TRBV20-1, with D perhaps TRBD2 (6 bases). V lost 6 bases to trimming and J lost 10 bases, with 10 bases between them. The CDR3 consists of 10 residues. The germline V gene has CDR1 DFQATT and CDR2 SNEGSKA (reference sequence).

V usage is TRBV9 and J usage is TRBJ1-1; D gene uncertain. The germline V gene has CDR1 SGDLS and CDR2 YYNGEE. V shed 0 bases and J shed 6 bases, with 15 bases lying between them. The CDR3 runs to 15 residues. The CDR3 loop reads CASSVGTWQTSEAFF. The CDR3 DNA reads TGTGCCAGCAGCGTAGGGACCTGGCAGACCTCTGAAGCTTTCTTT.

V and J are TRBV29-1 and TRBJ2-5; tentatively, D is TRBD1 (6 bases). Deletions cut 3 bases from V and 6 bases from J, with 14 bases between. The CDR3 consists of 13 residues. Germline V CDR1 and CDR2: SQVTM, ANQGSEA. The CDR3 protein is CSVDKDRGKTQYF. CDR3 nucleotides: TGCAGCGTTGATAAGGACAGAGGAAAGACCCAGTACTTC.

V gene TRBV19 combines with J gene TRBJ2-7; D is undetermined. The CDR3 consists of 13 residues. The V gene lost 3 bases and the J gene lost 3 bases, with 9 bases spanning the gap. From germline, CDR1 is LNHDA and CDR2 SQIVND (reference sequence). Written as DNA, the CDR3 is TGTGCCAGTAGTATTGGGCCCCTCTACGAGCAGTACTTC. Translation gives CASSIGPLYEQYF.

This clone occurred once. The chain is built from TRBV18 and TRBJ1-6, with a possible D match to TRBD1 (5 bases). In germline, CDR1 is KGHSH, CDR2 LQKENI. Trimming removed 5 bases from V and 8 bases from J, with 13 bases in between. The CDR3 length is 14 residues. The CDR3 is CASSSAGGDSPLHF. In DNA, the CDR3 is TGTGCCAGCTCATCCGCCGGGGGTGATTCACCCCTCCACTTT.

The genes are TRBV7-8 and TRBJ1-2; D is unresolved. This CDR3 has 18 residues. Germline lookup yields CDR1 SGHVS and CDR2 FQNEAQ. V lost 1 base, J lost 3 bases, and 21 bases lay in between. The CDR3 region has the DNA TGTGCCAGCAGCTTAGTAGGGCAGTCCCTACGCGGCGACTATGGCTACACCTTC. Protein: CASSLVGQSLRGDYGYTF.

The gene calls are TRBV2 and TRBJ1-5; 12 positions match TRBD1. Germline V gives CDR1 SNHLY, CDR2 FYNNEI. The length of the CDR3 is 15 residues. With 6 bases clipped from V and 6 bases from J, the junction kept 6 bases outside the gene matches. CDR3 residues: CASRTGTGGSQPQHF. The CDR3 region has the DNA TGTGCCAGCAGAACCGGGACAGGGGGCAGTCAGCCCCAGCATTTT.

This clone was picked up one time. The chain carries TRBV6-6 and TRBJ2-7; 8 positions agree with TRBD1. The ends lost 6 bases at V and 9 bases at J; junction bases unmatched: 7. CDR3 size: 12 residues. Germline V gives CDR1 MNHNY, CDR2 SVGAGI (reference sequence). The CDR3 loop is CASRYQGALQYF. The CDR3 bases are TGTGCCAGCAGGTATCAGGGGGCGTTGCAGTACTTC.

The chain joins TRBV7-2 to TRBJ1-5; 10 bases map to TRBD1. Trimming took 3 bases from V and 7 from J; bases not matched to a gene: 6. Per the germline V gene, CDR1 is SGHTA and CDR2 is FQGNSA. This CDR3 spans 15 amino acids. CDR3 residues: CASSFQTGGGQPQHF. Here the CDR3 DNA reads TGTGCCAGCAGCTTCCAGACAGGGGGCGGGCAGCCCCAGCATTTT.

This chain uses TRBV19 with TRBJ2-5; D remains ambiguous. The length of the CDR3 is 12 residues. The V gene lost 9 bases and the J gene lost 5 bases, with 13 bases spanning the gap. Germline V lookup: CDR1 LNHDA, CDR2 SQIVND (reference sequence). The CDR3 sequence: CASNLLLETQYF. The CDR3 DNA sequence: TGTGCCAGCAACCTTCTTTTGGAGACCCAGTACTTC.

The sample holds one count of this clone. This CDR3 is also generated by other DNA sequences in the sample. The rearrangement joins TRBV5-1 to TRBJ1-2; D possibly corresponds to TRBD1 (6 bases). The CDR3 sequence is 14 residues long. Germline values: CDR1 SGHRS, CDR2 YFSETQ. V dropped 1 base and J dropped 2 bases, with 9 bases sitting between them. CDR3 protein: CASSLSTGNYGYTF. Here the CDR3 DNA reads TGCGCCAGCAGCTTGTCCACAGGGAACTATGGCTACACCTTC.